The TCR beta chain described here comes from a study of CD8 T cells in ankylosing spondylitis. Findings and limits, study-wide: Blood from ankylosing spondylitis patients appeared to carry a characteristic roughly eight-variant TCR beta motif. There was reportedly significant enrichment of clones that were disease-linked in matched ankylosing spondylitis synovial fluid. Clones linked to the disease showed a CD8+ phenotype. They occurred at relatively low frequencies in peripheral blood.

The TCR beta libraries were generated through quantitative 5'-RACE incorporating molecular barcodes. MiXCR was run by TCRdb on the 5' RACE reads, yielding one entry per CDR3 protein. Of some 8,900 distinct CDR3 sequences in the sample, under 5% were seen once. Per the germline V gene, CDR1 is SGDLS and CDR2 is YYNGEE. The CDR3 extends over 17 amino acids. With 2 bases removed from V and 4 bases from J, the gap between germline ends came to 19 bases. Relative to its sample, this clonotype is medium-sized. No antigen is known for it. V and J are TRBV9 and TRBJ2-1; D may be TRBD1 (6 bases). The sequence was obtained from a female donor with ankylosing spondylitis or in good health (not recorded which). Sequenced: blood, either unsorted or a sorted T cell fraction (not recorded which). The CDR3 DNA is TGTGCCAGCAGCGTTACCGACCGGGACACATCTTACAATGAGCAGTTCTTC. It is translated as CASSVTDRDTSYNEQFF.